This entry lists 10 T cell receptor beta chains sequenced from one sample in a study of blood T cells in healthy people across ages. Next came a second PCR, run for about 7 to 12 cycles, which used a sample-barcoded 5' primer along with a J-beta primer mix. TCRdb re-derived calls from the 5' RACE reads in MiXCR, one entry per CDR3 protein. Counted here are over 700,000 distinct CDR3 sequences, around 25% occurring once; the ten biggest clones make up 9.4%. This same sample was also part of a study on T cells of mothers and their children.

Sequencing was performed on blood. Receptors were obtained from a boy aged 10-17 years in good health.

CDR3 in amino acids: CASSSSGTSGYEQYF. The CDR3, as DNA: TGTGCCAGCAGTTCTAGCGGGACTAGCGGGTACGAGCAGTACTTC. This sequence joins TRBV28 and TRBJ2-5, with 12 bases aligning to TRBD2. Matching the DNA end better, TRBJ2-7 makes the J call doubtful. Germline CDR1 and CDR2: MDHEN and SYDVKM. The CDR3 has 15 residues.

This sequence joins TRBV29-1 and TRBJ1-3; 9 positions match TRBD1. With 6 bases clipped from V and 6 bases from J, the junction kept 9 bases outside the gene matches. Germline V gene lookup returns CDR1 SQVTM and CDR2 ANQGSEA. The CDR3 consists of 14 residues. CDR3 sequence (DNA): TGCAGCGTCCGGGACAGGGATTATGAAAACACCATATATTTT. Translated: CSVRDRDYENTIYF.

This clonotype has a handful of counts. The rearrangement joins TRBV7-9 to TRBJ2-7; 7 positions match TRBD1. CDR1 and CDR2 from the germline V gene are SEHNR and FQNEAQ (reference sequence). The CDR3 covers 16 residues. Trimming took 6 bases from V and 5 from J; bases not matched to a gene: 16. The CDR3 DNA reads as TGTGCCAGCAGATCCCCGCTCGGGACAGATACCCACGAGCAGTACTTC. Translation gives CASRSPLGTDTHEQYF.

The chain employs TRBV20-1 and TRBJ2-7; 7 bases align to TRBD1. The germline V gene has CDR1 DFQATT and CDR2 SNEGSKA (reference sequence). The CDR3 covers 13 residues. V lost 0 bases to trimming and J lost 5 bases; unmatched junction nucleotides: 4. CDR3 in DNA: TGCAGTGCTAGAGACACAGGGGTCCACGAGCAGTACTTC. Translated: CSARDTGVHEQYF.

J is TRBJ1-4 and V is TRBV4-2; weak D call: TRBD1 (6 bases). CDR3 size: 14 residues. Germline V gives CDR1 LGHNA, CDR2 YNFKEQ. V shed 1 base and J shed 6 bases, with 9 bases lying between them. The CDR3 sequence is CASSQVGQHEKLFF. CDR3 DNA sequence: TGTGCCAGCAGCCAAGTCGGACAGCATGAAAAACTGTTTTTT.

This clonotype was detected a few times. This chain joins TRBV29-1 and TRBJ2-3; D possibly corresponds to TRBD1 (5 bases). This CDR3 is built from 13 residues. The germline gives CDR1 SQVTM, CDR2 ANQGSEA. Here the CDR3 reads CAVPKGGTDTQYF. CDR3 nucleotides: TGCGCAGTACCAAAAGGGGGCACAGATACGCAGTATTTT.

The rearrangement joins TRBV5-1 to TRBJ2-7; D is possibly TRBD2 (5 bases). This CDR3 contains 15 residues. Per germline, CDR1 SGHRS and CDR2 YFSETQ. Trimming took off 1 base at V and 3 bases at J, with 14 bases between the two ends. For the CDR3, the DNA is TGCGCCAGCAGCTTGAATTCCGTCGGGGACTACGAGCAGTACTTC. Protein product: CASSLNSVGDYEQYF. The full variable domain, with the rest looked up from reference TRBV5-1 and TRBJ2-7, is KAGVTQTPRYLIKTRGQQVTLSCSPISGHRSVSWYQQTPGQGLQFLFEYFSETQRNKGNFPGRFSGRQFSNSRSEMNVSTLELGDSALYLCASSLNSVGDYEQYFGPGTRLTVT.

The table lists this clonotype with a few counts. The chain joins TRBV7-9 to TRBJ2-1; D ambiguous. V dropped 5 bases and J dropped 5 bases, with 13 bases sitting between them. Germline loops: CDR1 SEHNR, CDR2 FQNEAQ (reference sequence). This CDR3 has 14 residues. CDR3 sequence: CASSPLRYDNEQFF. DNA of the CDR3: TGTGCCAGCAGCCCACTTCGTTACGACAATGAGCAGTTCTTC.

The rearrangement joins TRBV4-2 to TRBJ2-1, with 8 bases fitting TRBD2. The CDR3 runs to 13 residues. After removal of 8 bases from V and 10 bases from J, the junction contained 10 bases not matched to a gene. The V gene's germline CDR1 is LGHNA and CDR2 YNFKEQ. The CDR3 nucleotides are TGTGCCAGCGCAGGACTAGCATGGATGGAGCAGTTCTTC. Protein sequence: CASAGLAWMEQFF.

This clonotype has at least ten counts. The genes are TRBV12-3 or TRBV12-4 and TRBJ1-5; TRBD1 agrees at 8 bases. The CDR3 sequence is 14 residues long. The V gene end was trimmed by 6 bases and the J gene end by 2 bases; junction bases not matched to a gene: 3. CDR3 in amino acids: CASSPTGGNQPQHF. The CDR3 DNA reads as TGTGCCAGCAGCCCGACAGGGGGCAATCAGCCCCAGCATTTT.